The rows below give T cell receptor beta chains drawn from one sample of a study of blood T cell repertoires in COVID-19. Repertoires were generated with immunoSEQ multiplex PCR, while TCRdb's copy carries only in-frame clones and drops some. This sample carries about 150,000 clones, just over 85% of them seen once, and the ten largest clones take under 3.5%. The sample was peripheral blood. The receptors derive from a man between 65 and 85 years old with acute or convalescent COVID-19. The CDR3 runs from the conserved cysteine through the conserved F or W. Each record gives: CDR3 length, D gene, V gene, CDR3 protein. D genes are given only for firm matches.

len: 15
d_gene: NA
v_gene: TRBV9
CDR3aa: CASSESSRAPYEQYF

len: 17
d_gene: NA
v_gene: TRBV21-1
CDR3aa: CASSAPDRGQNTGELFF

len: 14
d_gene: TRBD2
v_gene: TRBV29-1
CDR3aa: CSVLASGRLGTQYF

len: 16
d_gene: TRBD1
v_gene: TRBV5-4
CDR3aa: CASSPEAGQGPREQFF

len: 16
d_gene: NA
v_gene: TRBV14
CDR3aa: CASSQVRAPNTGELFF

len: 16
d_gene: NA
v_gene: TRBV7-2
CDR3aa: CASRGWVLGRSYGYTF

len: 14
d_gene: TRBD1
v_gene: TRBV9
CDR3aa: CASSPRDRGNTIYF

len: 14
d_gene: TRBD1
v_gene: TRBV24-1
CDR3aa: CATSDLDRVHGYTF

len: 13
d_gene: NA
v_gene: TRBV30
CDR3aa: CAWSVVGGYEQFF

len: 14
d_gene: NA
v_gene: TRBV25-1
CDR3aa: CASSAGGGANVLTF

len: 15
d_gene: TRBD2
v_gene: TRBV7-2
CDR3aa: CASSLPGLALNTQYF

len: 16
d_gene: TRBD1
v_gene: TRBV5-8
CDR3aa: CASSTEFRGRGNTIYF

len: 12
d_gene: TRBD2
v_gene: TRBV6-5
CDR3aa: CASSYSGGVYYF

len: 13
d_gene: TRBD1
v_gene: TRBV27
CDR3aa: CASSRQGNTEAFF

len: 14
d_gene: NA
v_gene: TRBV2
CDR3aa: CASSVDRSIYEQYF

len: 13
d_gene: NA
v_gene: TRBV14
CDR3aa: CASSQGVNQPQHF

len: 14
d_gene: TRBD1
v_gene: TRBV7-2
CDR3aa: CASSLDRGADTQYF

len: 13
d_gene: NA
v_gene: TRBV4-3
CDR3aa: CASSQDTGQPQHF

len: 14
d_gene: NA
v_gene: TRBV3-1/TRBV3-2
CDR3aa: CASSMRRAQETQYF

len: 16
d_gene: NA
v_gene: TRBV7-9
CDR3aa: CASSKTGLMKTYEQYF

len: 14
d_gene: TRBD1
v_gene: TRBV10-2
CDR3aa: CASSEGQGLGGYTF

len: 12
d_gene: NA
v_gene: TRBV6-2/TRBV6-3
CDR3aa: CASSYMAGKQFF

len: 15
d_gene: NA
v_gene: TRBV19
CDR3aa: CASSIGGANTGELFF

len: 12
d_gene: NA
v_gene: TRBV18
CDR3aa: CASSTGDQPQHF

len: 12
d_gene: NA
v_gene: TRBV10-3
CDR3aa: CAISESSSPQHF

len: 15
d_gene: TRBD2
v_gene: TRBV5-1
CDR3aa: CASSFGTNSYNEQFF

len: 15
d_gene: NA
v_gene: TRBV5-4
CDR3aa: CASSLEQGRLNGYTF

len: 15
d_gene: TRBD2
v_gene: TRBV7-2
CDR3aa: CASSLGSGGGNEQFF

len: 14
d_gene: NA
v_gene: TRBV3-1/TRBV3-2
CDR3aa: CASSHQGLSYEQYF

len: 15
d_gene: NA
v_gene: TRBV6-5
CDR3aa: CASSYDIGDQETQYF

len: 15
d_gene: NA
v_gene: TRBV6-6
CDR3aa: CASSYVGQPDYGYTF

len: 18
d_gene: TRBD2
v_gene: TRBV4-3
CDR3aa: CASSQDPGLGIRTDTQYF

len: 16
d_gene: TRBD1
v_gene: TRBV5-4
CDR3aa: CASSPGQGSGANVLTF

len: 16
d_gene: TRBD2
v_gene: TRBV7-3
CDR3aa: CASSLGAAGGGNEQFF

len: 15
d_gene: TRBD1
v_gene: TRBV6-5
CDR3aa: CASSLPRDRGKGYTF

len: 17
d_gene: TRBD2
v_gene: TRBV4-1
CDR3aa: CASSHPTGTGGSYEQYF

len: 14
d_gene: NA
v_gene: TRBV10-3
CDR3aa: CAISVGDTGTEAFF

len: 12
d_gene: NA
v_gene: TRBV20-1
CDR3aa: CSASLARNEQFF

len: 15
d_gene: NA
v_gene: TRBV28
CDR3aa: CASTLGGNSNQPQHF

len: 13
d_gene: NA
v_gene: TRBV7-8
CDR3aa: CASSLTGYYEQYF

len: 16
d_gene: NA
v_gene: TRBV19
CDR3aa: CASSISLGTYPYEQYF

len: 14
d_gene: NA
v_gene: TRBV7-8
CDR3aa: CASSLVEGGQPQHF

len: 14
d_gene: NA
v_gene: TRBV5-1
CDR3aa: CASSLMGASTEAFF

len: 16
d_gene: NA
v_gene: TRBV14
CDR3aa: CASSQDWSDRKETQYF

len: 17
d_gene: NA
v_gene: TRBV9
CDR3aa: CASSVMGSHDSGNTIYF